This entry features one T cell receptor (beta chain) sequence. This record belongs to a study of control samples from healthy donors and cancer patients. Using immunoSEQ multiplex PCR, the repertoire was profiled, and TCRdb retains in-frame clones only, with some absent. The sample has over 10,000 clones, around 92% seen once. This sequence was found in an elderly man with lung cancer. The sequencing input was PBMCs.

CDR3 DNA sequence: TGTGCCAGCAGCTTCCACATCCCGGGACTGAATGACTACGAGCAGTACGTC. Encoded protein: CASSFHIPGLNDYEQYV. This sequence joins TRBV7-8 and TRBJ2-7, with D perhaps TRBD2 (6 bases). Per germline, CDR1 SGHVS and CDR2 FQNEAQ. V was cut by 3 bases and J by 3 bases, with 21 bases left in between. The CDR3 has 17 residues.